These T cell receptor beta chains were read from a single sample in a study of T cells in localized non-small cell lung cancer. Measured with immunoSEQ multiplex PCR; TCRdb has only the in-frame clones, and not every one. The sample consists of around 2,200 clones, 15% to 20% of them appearing once. The sample in question was normal lung tissue next to the tumor, obtained before any cancer treatment. All receptors derive from a male donor at least 60 years old with stage I non-small cell lung cancer. Each CDR3 is given without its conserved first and last residue.

v_gene	j_gene	CDR3aa
TRBV14	TRBJ2-7	ASSARTAGGLAGSYEQY
TRBV6-8	TRBJ2-1	AISWTSGYNEQF
TRBV28	TRBJ1-5	ASSFSSNQPQH
TRBV19	TRBJ2-1	ASSIRIIGRSSYNEQF
TRBV14	TRBJ2-1	ASSPSEGSGRANEQF
TRBV11-3	TRBJ1-6	ASRRRDSSYNSPLH
TRBV19	TRBJ2-7	ASSKESSMVGYEQY
TRBV28	TRBJ2-5	ASSLSSSGREGLGTQY
TRBV19	TRBJ2-6	ASSMNGYSGANVLT
TRBV6-8	TRBJ2-3	ASSYSKPAGGHTDTQY
TRBV11-3	TRBJ2-1	ASSQPQGDNEQF
TRBV6-8	TRBJ2-1	ASSTRLAGVYNEQF
TRBV19	TRBJ2-1	ASSIGGRGSYNEQF
TRBV15	TRBJ1-3	ATSRDWDRGTTSGNTIY
TRBV6-8	TRBJ2-5	ASSSDGETQY
TRBV19	TRBJ1-1	ASSPGQGSTEAF
TRBV6-8	TRBJ1-2	AISPRSPVGYT
TRBV12-5	TRBJ2-1	ASGSGQLSYNEQF
TRBV9	TRBJ2-1	ASSRDLSSYNEQF
TRBV19	TRBJ2-5	ASSSRDRAGETQY
TRBV19	TRBJ1-5	ARRDREEGNQPQH
TRBV9	TRBJ2-3	ASSLTSSGSGPDTQY
TRBV11-3	TRBJ2-1	ASSSGTGGNNEQF
TRBV30	TRBJ1-1	AWIKGVITEAF
TRBV9	TRBJ2-5	ASSLAGGTQY
TRBV11-3	TRBJ1-2	ASSPSLTVPYGYT
TRBV11-3	TRBJ2-1	ASSLRFQGGSIYNEQF
TRBV11-3	TRBJ2-2	ASSLGSLYGELF